These 28 T cell receptor beta chains came from one sample sequenced in a study of T cell clonotyping in hematopoietic cell transplantation. Time point given: recipient sample about 28 days before transplant, after cytoreduction. The data were produced by immunoSEQ multiplex PCR, yet TCRdb's version contains in-frame clones alone and is incomplete. The sample includes thousands of clones, around nine tenths of them seen just once. Sequencing was performed on peripheral blood mononuclear cells, taken before stem cell transplant. The receptor set was obtained from a man in his sixties with acute myeloid leukemia. Some clones in this sample may be carry-over from other donors' samples.

The chain recombines TRBV5-8 with TRBJ2-1; 9 nucleotides match TRBD1. The CDR3 is made up of 17 amino acids. From germline, CDR1 is SGHTS and CDR2 YDEGEE. V gave up 3 bases and J gave up 14 bases; unmatched junction bases: 21. Here the CDR3 DNA reads TGTGCCAGCAGCTCGCACTACAGGGGGCTCTCGGGGGGTGCGGAGTTCTTC. Protein: CASSSHYRGLSGGAEFF.

In this sample, this clone turned up once. The rearrangement uses TRBV5-4 and TRBJ2-3; TRBD2 agrees at 16 bases. Germline lookup yields CDR1 SGHNT and CDR2 YYREEE (reference sequence). V was pared by 4 bases and J by 5 bases, with 7 bases of the junction left unmatched. The CDR3 contains 17 residues. CDR3 bases: TGTGCCAGCAGCAAGGGACTAGCGGGGGGGCCAGGAGATACGCAGTATTTT. Translated: CASSKGLAGGPGDTQYF.

This rearrangement joins TRBV9 to TRBJ2-1, with D tentatively TRBD1 (5 bases). This CDR3 is built from 17 residues. Germline V CDR1 and CDR2: SGDLS, YYNGEE. Trimming removed 0 bases from V and 3 bases from J, with 16 bases in between. In nucleotides, the CDR3 is TGTGCCAGCAGCGTAGGGGTGGGCAGGGCGATCTACAATGAGCAGTTCTTC. Translation gives CASSVGVGRAIYNEQFF.

V gene TRBV28 combines with J gene TRBJ2-1, with 10 bases identical to TRBD2. V shed 3 bases and J 4 bases; nucleotides not matched to a gene: 3. The CDR3 consists of 15 residues. Germline CDR1 is MDHEN and CDR2 is SYDVKM. The CDR3 DNA is TGTGCCAGCAGTTTGAGGACTAGCGGTTACAATGAGCAGTTCTTC. This encodes CASSLRTSGYNEQFF.

The CDR3 loop reads CASSLVAGTGRKTQYF. The CDR3 bases are TGTGCCAGCAGCTTAGTCGCGGGCACAGGGAGGAAGACCCAGTACTTC. V and J are TRBV7-2 and TRBJ2-5, with D perhaps assigned TRBD1 or TRBD2 (6 bases each). Per germline, CDR1 SGHTA and CDR2 FQGNSA. Trimming took 1 base from V and 6 from J, leaving 18 bases between them. This CDR3 has 16 residues.

J is TRBJ1-1 and V is TRBV2; 12 bases fit TRBD1. In germline, CDR1 is SNHLY, CDR2 FYNNEI. J gave up 6 bases and V 4 bases, and 6 bases lay outside the gene matches. The CDR3 extends over 15 amino acids. CDR3 residues: CASSGGTGGMAEAFF. The CDR3 DNA is TGTGCCAGCAGTGGGGGGACAGGGGGCATGGCTGAAGCTTTCTTT. Full variable domain (missing parts from reference TRBV2 and TRBJ1-1): EPEVTQTPSHQVTQMGQEVILRCVPISNHLYFYWYRQILGQKVEFLVSFYNNEISEKSEIFDDQFSVERPDGSNFTLKIRSTKLEDSAMYFCASSGGTGGMAEAFFGQGTRLTVV.

The genes are TRBV7-2 and TRBJ2-1; 12 nucleotides agree with TRBD2. CDR1 and CDR2 from the germline V gene are SGHTA and FQGNSA. Trimming cost V 2 bases and J 8 bases; bases outside gene matches: 4. CDR3 length: 15 residues. The CDR3: CASSLQRTSGDEQFF. DNA of the CDR3: TGTGCCAGCAGCTTACAGAGGACTAGCGGGGATGAGCAGTTCTTC.

The chain links TRBV29-1 to TRBJ1-2; D is undetermined. The V gene's germline CDR1 is SQVTM and CDR2 ANQGSEA. Trimming cost V 3 bases and J 5 bases, with 10 bases left between them. The CDR3 covers 12 residues. CDR3 loop: CSVELGPYGYTF. DNA of the CDR3: TGCAGCGTTGAGTTAGGACCTTATGGCTACACCTTC.

J is TRBJ1-4 and V is TRBV19, with no clear D. The V end was cut by 4 bases, the J end by 8 bases, with 14 bases between. This CDR3 region has 14 residues. The germline gives CDR1 LNHDA, CDR2 SQIVND (reference sequence). Here the CDR3 DNA reads TGTGCCAGTAGTAGGTCGGGAGGTGACGAAAAACTGTTTTTT. This codes for CASSRSGGDEKLFF.

This rearrangement joins TRBV7-6 to TRBJ2-2; 8 nucleotides agree with TRBD2. The trim removed 1 base at V and 9 bases at J, leaving 7 bases unmatched. In germline, CDR1 is SGHVS, CDR2 FNYEAQ. The CDR3 runs 15 residues. In nucleotides, the CDR3 is TGTGCCAGCAGCTTAGAACGGGAGGGGGACCGGGAGCTGTTTTTT. Translated, it gives CASSLEREGDRELFF.

The rearrangement joins TRBV14 to TRBJ2-5; D unclear. CDR1 and CDR2 from the germline V gene are SGHDN and FVKESK. Trimming cost V 5 bases and J 5 bases, with 15 bases left between them. This CDR3 has 14 residues. Written as DNA, the CDR3 is TGTGCCAGCAGCAGTCGTTCGGTAGGCGAGACCCAGTACTTC. Translating gives CASSSRSVGETQYF.

The chain carries TRBV7-8 and TRBJ1-2, with 9 bases identical to TRBD1. Per the germline V gene, CDR1 is SGHVS and CDR2 is FQNEAQ. Trimming took 1 base from V and 8 from J; bases not matched to a gene: 11. This CDR3 contains 16 residues. CDR3 DNA sequence: TGTGCCAGCAGCTTAGAGACAACAGGGGGCGTAGGGGGCTACACCTTC. Protein product: CASSLETTGGVGGYTF. The full variable domain, in which reference TRBV7-8 and TRBJ1-2 provide the parts outside the CDR3, is GAGVSQSPRYKVAKRGQDVALRCDPISGHVSLFWYQQALGQGPEFLTYFQNEAQLDKSGLPSDRFFAERPEGSVSTLKIQRTQQEDSAVYLCASSLETTGGVGGYTFGSGTRLTVV.

The CDR3 sequence is CASSSGRKGSTDTQYF. The DNA of the CDR3 is TGTGCCAGCAGTTCCGGACGGAAGGGTAGCACAGATACGCAGTATTTT. V usage is TRBV28 and J usage is TRBJ2-3; D uncertain. Germline V lookup: CDR1 MDHEN, CDR2 SYDVKM. There are 16 residues in the CDR3. V lost 4 bases to trimming and J lost 0 bases, with 14 bases between them. The whole variable domain, remainder taken from reference TRBV28 and TRBJ2-3, is DVKVTQSSRYLVKRTGEKVFLECVQDMDHENMFWYRQDPGLGLRLIYFSYDVKMKEKGDIPEGYSVSREKKERFSLILESASTNQTSMYLCASSSGRKGSTDTQYFGPGTRLTVL.

CDR3 in amino acids: CASRRSQWGNTIYF. The CDR3 DNA reads as TGTGCCAGCAGACGATCGCAATGGGGAAACACCATATATTTT. V and J are TRBV6-5 and TRBJ1-3; D unresolved. CDR3 length equals 14 residues. Between the trimmed V and J ends, which lost 6 bases and 4 bases, there was a span of 13 bases. Germline values: CDR1 MNHEY, CDR2 SVGAGI.

This clone was picked up one time. The chain uses TRBV5-6 and TRBJ2-2, with 14 bases lining up with TRBD2. J gave up 4 bases and V 0 bases, and 5 bases lay outside the gene matches. Germline V gives CDR1 SGHDT, CDR2 YYEEEE. The CDR3 is made up of 18 amino acids. The CDR3 region is CASSLGLAGGPVTGELFF. For the CDR3, the DNA is TGTGCCAGCAGCTTGGGACTAGCGGGGGGGCCGGTCACCGGGGAGCTGTTTTTT.

This sequence joins TRBV11-2 and TRBJ2-2; D is possibly TRBD2 (6 bases). Between the trimmed V and J ends, which lost 7 bases and 6 bases, there was a span of 18 bases. CDR3 length equals 15 residues. The V gene's germline CDR1 is SGHAT and CDR2 FQNNGV. The CDR3 coding sequence is TGTGCCAGCAATCCGGGACTCCATCCTCCCGGGGAGCTGTTTTTT. Translating gives CASNPGLHPPGELFF.

This clone was observed once. The chain carries TRBV6-5 and TRBJ2-7, with 8 bases that match TRBD2. V shed 5 bases and J 0 bases; nucleotides not matched to a gene: 3. Looked up from germline, CDR1 is MNHEY and CDR2 is SVGAGI. This CDR3 region has 14 residues. CDR3 bases: TGTGCCAGCAGTCCGCGGGGGGTCTCCTACGAGCAGTACTTC. This codes for CASSPRGVSYEQYF.

This chain joins TRBV5-6 and TRBJ1-2; the match to TRBD1 covers 8 bases. The trim removed 4 bases at V and 9 bases at J, leaving 8 bases unmatched. Germline CDR1 and CDR2: SGHDT and YYEEEE. The CDR3 consists of 13 residues. CDR3 sequence (DNA): TGTGCCAGCAGCCTACACCGACAGGGGCGCTACACCTTC. Protein: CASSLHRQGRYTF.

V is TRBV6-5 and J is TRBJ2-1, with a tentative D call TRBD2 (6 bases). Germline V gene sequence: CDR1 MNHEY, CDR2 SVGAGI. CDR3 length equals 12 residues. Trimming cost V 11 bases and J 6 bases, with 14 bases left between them. This CDR3 is CAVGGRGNEQFF. The CDR3 coding sequence is TGTGCCGTAGGAGGGCGAGGCAATGAGCAGTTCTTC.

The rearrangement joins TRBV19 to TRBJ1-5; tentative D call: TRBD1 (5 bases). Trimming shortened V by 3 bases and J by 6 bases, and 15 bases separated the two germline ends. The CDR3 loop spans 15 amino acids. Per the germline V gene, CDR1 is LNHDA and CDR2 is SQIVND (reference sequence). CDR3 DNA sequence: TGTGCCAGTAGTATTCCGCCGGGGGGAAGTCAGCCCCAGCATTTT. The encoded protein is CASSIPPGGSQPQHF.

The chain links TRBV6-6 to TRBJ2-3; 8 bases are shared with TRBD2. Germline CDR1 and CDR2: MNHNY and SVGAGI (reference sequence). This CDR3 spans 13 amino acids. V gave up 5 bases and J gave up 11 bases; unmatched junction bases: 9. CDR3 in amino acids: CASSSGGPPRQYF. CDR3 nucleotide sequence: TGTGCCAGCAGTAGCGGGGGCCCCCCCCGGCAGTATTTT.

This rearrangement joins TRBV14 to TRBJ1-2, with D uncertain. Germline lookup yields CDR1 SGHDN and CDR2 FVKESK. CDR3 length: 13 amino acids. The germline V and J ends were trimmed by 2 bases and 2 bases, with 6 bases remaining between them. This CDR3 is CASSQSRNYGYTF. CDR3 sequence (DNA): TGTGCCAGCAGCCAATCCAGAAACTATGGCTACACCTTC.

The chain links TRBV7-2 to TRBJ2-3; the match to TRBD1 covers 9 bases. With V trimmed by 7 bases and J by 2 bases, 16 bases remained unmatched. CDR1 and CDR2 from the germline V gene are SGHTA and FQGNSA. This CDR3 has 18 residues. CDR3 coding DNA: TGTGCCAGCACCCAAAACCCCTACAACAGGGGGCCCACAGATACGCAGTATTTT. It codes for CASTQNPYNRGPTDTQYF.

This sequence joins TRBV29-1 and TRBJ1-1, with D possibly being TRBD1 (6 bases). V lost 5 bases and J 3 bases, leaving 19 bases between the germline ends. The germline gives CDR1 SQVTM, CDR2 ANQGSEA. The CDR3 has 15 amino acids. CDR3 region: CSVFPVGGGYTEAFF. In DNA form, the CDR3 reads TGCAGCGTTTTCCCGGTGGGAGGGGGTTACACTGAAGCTTTCTTT.

Only a few counts were recorded for this clone. V and J are TRBV2 and TRBJ1-2; 9 bases line up with TRBD1. The J segment lost 4 bases and the V segment lost 4 bases, leaving 10 bases of the junction unmatched. The CDR3 has 16 residues. CDR1 and CDR2 (germline): SNHLY, FYNNEI. CDR3 sequence reads: CASSVTQGQGSYGYTF. For the CDR3, the DNA is TGTGCCAGCAGTGTTACCCAGGGACAGGGTAGCTATGGCTACACCTTC.

This rearrangement joins TRBV27 to TRBJ2-7; D might be TRBD1 (7 bases). Germline V CDR1 and CDR2: MNHEY, SMNVEV (reference sequence). Trimming removed 6 bases at V and 4 bases at J, with 19 bases between. The CDR3 extends over 15 amino acids. The CDR3 coding sequence is TGTGCCAGCAGCACCCGGGGCAGGGGGACTTACGAGCAGTACTTC. It encodes CASSTRGRGTYEQYF.

V usage is TRBV18 and J usage is TRBJ1-1, with a possible D match to TRBD1 (5 bases). Germline values: CDR1 KGHSH, CDR2 LQKENI. Trimming left V 5 bases short and J 3 bases short, with 10 bases between. The CDR3 contains 13 residues. As DNA, the CDR3 is TGTGCCAGCTCATCAGGGCGGGACACTGAAGCTTTCTTT. Translated, it gives CASSSGRDTEAFF. The full variable domain, completed using reference TRBV18 and TRBJ1-1, is NAGVMQNPRHLVRRRGQEARLRCSPMKGHSHVYWYRQLPEEGLKFMVYLQKENIIDESGMPKERFSAEFPKEGPSILRIQQVVRGDSAAYFCASSSGRDTEAFFGQGTRLTVV.

This chain connects TRBV29-1 to TRBJ1-1; D unclear. The germline CDR1 and CDR2 sequences are SQVTM and ANQGSEA. V lost 4 bases, J lost 3 bases, and 12 bases lay in between. The CDR3 consists of 13 residues. The CDR3 DNA reads TGCAGCGTTGCTGTGGGGAGCGACACTGAAGCTTTCTTT. As protein: CSVAVGSDTEAFF.